This is a list of T cell receptor beta chains from one sample in a study of cytomegalovirus exposure and HLA in healthy donors. Produced via immunoSEQ multiplex PCR; TCRdb's table is partial and in-frame only. Of 140,000 to 150,000 clones listed, 80% to 95% were seen once; the top ten hold 0.6% to 0.8%. The sequencing input was PBMCs. These receptors all stem from a man aged 18 to 35 in good health and CMV-seronegative. Both conserved end residues are part of each CDR3. Fields, in order: clone size, J gene, V gene, D gene, CDR3 DNA, CDR3 protein. A D gene is named only where the DNA matches it firmly. Rows may omit the clone size; those that give it use once, few, many or a size class.

>-|TRBJ1-2|TRBV5-1|-
TGCGCCAGCAGCTTTCGTCCGGGGATTACTAACTATGGCTACACCTTC
CASSFRPGITNYGYTF
>-|TRBJ2-1|TRBV7-2|TRBD2
TGTGCCAGCAGCCCGGGACTAGCGGCCTCCTACAATGAGCAGTTCTTC
CASSPGLAASYNEQFF
>-|TRBJ2-1|TRBV9|TRBD2
TGTGCCAGCAGTACCGGGACTAGGGGATACAATGAGCAGTTCTTC
CASSTGTRGYNEQFF
>-|TRBJ1-5|TRBV19|-
TGTGCCAGTAGTACCCGGGACATTAGCAATCAGCCCCAGCATTTT
CASSTRDISNQPQHF
>-|TRBJ2-3|TRBV27|TRBD2
TGTGCCAGCAGTTCCCCAAGACTAGCGGAGATAGATACGCAGTATTTT
CASSSPRLAEIDTQYF
>-|TRBJ2-1|TRBV4-1|-
TGCGCCAGCAGCCAAGTCGGAGGGAGGAATGAGCAGTTCTTC
CASSQVGGRNEQFF
>-|TRBJ2-2|TRBV30|TRBD2
TGTGCCTGGACCCCGGGACTAGCGGGGGGGCTTGAGCGGAACACCGGGGAGCTGTTTTTT
CAWTPGLAGGLERNTGELFF
>few|TRBJ1-6|TRBV5-1|-
TGCGCCAGCAGCTTTCCTGGGGGGGATTCACCCCTCCACTTT
CASSFPGGDSPLHF
>-|TRBJ2-5|TRBV5-1|TRBD2
TGCGCCAGCAGCTGGGGACTAGCAGTCCAAGAGACCCAGTACTTC
CASSWGLAVQETQYF
>-|TRBJ2-3|TRBV5-1|-
TGCGCCAGCAGCTTGGGGGCAGGGGATACGCAGTATTTT
CASSLGAGDTQYF
>-|TRBJ1-4|TRBV6-5|-
TGTGCCAGCAGCTTGGACACCCCTAATGAAAAACTGTTTTTT
CASSLDTPNEKLFF
>-|TRBJ2-1|TRBV10-3|TRBD2
TGTGCCATCAGTCAGCGGGAGAAGGGCAATGAGCAGTTCTTC
CAISQREKGNEQFF
>-|TRBJ2-1|TRBV25-1|TRBD1
TGTGCCAGCAGTGAATACCCGACAGGGGGTAATGAGCAGTTCTTC
CASSEYPTGGNEQFF
>-|TRBJ2-7|TRBV6-6|TRBD1
TGTGCCAGCAGTTACCCGGGACAGGGCTACGAGCAGTACTTC
CASSYPGQGYEQYF
>-|TRBJ2-2|TRBV9|-
TGTGCCAGCAGCGTAGTAGCGAACACCGGGGAGCTGTTTTTT
CASSVVANTGELFF
>-|TRBJ2-1|TRBV18|TRBD1
TGTGCCAGCTCACCACTGGGACAGGGGTACAATGAGCAGTTCTTC
CASSPLGQGYNEQFF
>-|TRBJ1-6|TRBV5-1|TRBD1
TGCGCCAGCAGCTTGGTGGGACAGGTGCCTAATTCACCCCTCCACTTT
CASSLVGQVPNSPLHF
>-|TRBJ1-2|TRBV7-3|-
TGTGCCAGCAGCCCAGGCGGGGCACCCGGCTACACCTTC
CASSPGGAPGYTF
>once|TRBJ1-2|TRBV7-2|TRBD1
TGTGCCAGCAGCTTCGGGACAGTCTATGGCTACACCTTC
CASSFGTVYGYTF
>-|TRBJ1-5|TRBV6-1|TRBD1
TGTGCCAGCAGTGAAGCGCCCCTCAGGGGGACGGAGCCCCAGCATTTT
CASSEAPLRGTEPQHF
>-|TRBJ1-4|TRBV30|-
TGTGCCTGGAGTTCGCAGGCTGGTAATGAAAAACTGTTTTTT
CAWSSQAGNEKLFF
>-|TRBJ1-4|TRBV30|TRBD1
TGTGCCTGGAGTGCCAGACAGGGGTATAATGAAAAACTGTTTTTT
CAWSARQGYNEKLFF
>-|TRBJ2-2|TRBV5-1|-
TGCGCCAGCAGTAGCCTAGCGTTCGCGAACACCGGGGAGCTGTTTTTT
CASSSLAFANTGELFF
>-|TRBJ1-5|TRBV18|TRBD1
TGTGCCAGCTCACCGGGACAGGGAGGTGATCAGCCCCAGCATTTT
CASSPGQGGDQPQHF
>-|TRBJ2-1|TRBV29-1|TRBD2
TGCAGCGCTCAAGGACTAGCGGGAGATCCCCATGAGCAGTTCTTC
CSAQGLAGDPHEQFF
>-|TRBJ2-1|TRBV6-6|-
TGTGCCAGCAGTTCGAGGGTGGATGAGCAGTTCTTC
CASSSRVDEQFF
>-|TRBJ1-3|TRBV15|TRBD1
TGTGCCACCAGCGGGGGTGGACAGGCTAGAAACACCATATATTTT
CATSGGGQARNTIYF